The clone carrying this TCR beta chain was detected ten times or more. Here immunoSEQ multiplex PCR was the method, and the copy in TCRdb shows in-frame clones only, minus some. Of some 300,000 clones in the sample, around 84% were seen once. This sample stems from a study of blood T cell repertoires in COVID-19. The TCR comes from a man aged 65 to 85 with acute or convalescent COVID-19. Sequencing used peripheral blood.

CDR3 loop: CASSQEESGGPYDYGYTF. The CDR3, as DNA: TGTGCCAGCAGCCAAGAAGAGTCCGGGGGGCCTTATGACTATGGCTACACCTTC. The rearrangement joins TRBV3-1 (or the pseudogene TRBV3-2) to TRBJ1-2, with D possibly matching TRBD1 (6 bases). This CDR3 contains 18 residues. The germline V and J ends were trimmed by 0 bases and 3 bases, with 20 bases remaining between them. CDR1 is LGHDT and CDR2 is YNNKEL in the germline V gene (reference sequence).